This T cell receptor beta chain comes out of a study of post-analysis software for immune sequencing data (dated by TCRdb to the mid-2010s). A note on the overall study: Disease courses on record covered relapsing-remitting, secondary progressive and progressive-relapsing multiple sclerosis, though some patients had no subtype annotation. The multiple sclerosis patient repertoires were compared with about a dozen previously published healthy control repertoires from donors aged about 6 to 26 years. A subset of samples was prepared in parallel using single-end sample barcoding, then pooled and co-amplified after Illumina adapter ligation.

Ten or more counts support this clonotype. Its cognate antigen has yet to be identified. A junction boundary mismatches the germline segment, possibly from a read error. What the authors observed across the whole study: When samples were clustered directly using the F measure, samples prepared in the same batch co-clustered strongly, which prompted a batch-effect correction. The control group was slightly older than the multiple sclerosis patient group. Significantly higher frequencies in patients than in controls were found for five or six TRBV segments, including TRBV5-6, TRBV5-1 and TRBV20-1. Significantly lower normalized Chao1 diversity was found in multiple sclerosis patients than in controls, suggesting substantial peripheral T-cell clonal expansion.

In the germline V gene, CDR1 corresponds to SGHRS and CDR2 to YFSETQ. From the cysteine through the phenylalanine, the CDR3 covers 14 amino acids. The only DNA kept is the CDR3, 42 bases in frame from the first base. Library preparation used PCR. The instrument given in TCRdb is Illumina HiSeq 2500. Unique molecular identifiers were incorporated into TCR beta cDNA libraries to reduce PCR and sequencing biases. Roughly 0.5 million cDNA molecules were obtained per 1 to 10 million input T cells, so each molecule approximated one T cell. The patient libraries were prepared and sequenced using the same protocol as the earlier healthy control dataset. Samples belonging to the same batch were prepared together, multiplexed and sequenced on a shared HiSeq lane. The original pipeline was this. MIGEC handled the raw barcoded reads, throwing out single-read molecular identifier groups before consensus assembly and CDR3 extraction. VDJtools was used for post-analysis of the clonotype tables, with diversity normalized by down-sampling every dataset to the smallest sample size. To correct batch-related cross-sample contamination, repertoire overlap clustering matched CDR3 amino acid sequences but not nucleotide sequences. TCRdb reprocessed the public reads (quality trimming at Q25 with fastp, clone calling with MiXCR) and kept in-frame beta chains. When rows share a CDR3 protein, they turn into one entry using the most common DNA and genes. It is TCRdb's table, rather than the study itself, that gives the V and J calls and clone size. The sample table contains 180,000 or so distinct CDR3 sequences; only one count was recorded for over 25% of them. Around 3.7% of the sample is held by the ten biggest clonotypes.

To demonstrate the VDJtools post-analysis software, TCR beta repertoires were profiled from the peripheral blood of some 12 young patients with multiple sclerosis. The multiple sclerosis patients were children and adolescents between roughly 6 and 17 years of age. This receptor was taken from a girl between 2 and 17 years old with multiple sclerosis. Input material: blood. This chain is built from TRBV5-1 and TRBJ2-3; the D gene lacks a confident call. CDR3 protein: CASSLGRSTDTQYF. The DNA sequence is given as TGTGCCAGCAGCTTAGGGCGGAGCACAGATACGCAGTATTTT. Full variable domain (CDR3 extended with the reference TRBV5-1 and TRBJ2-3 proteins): KAGVTQTPRYLIKTRGQQVTLSCSPISGHRSVSWYQQTPGQGLQFLFEYFSETQRNKGNFPGRFSGRQFSNSRSEMNVSTLELGDSALYLCASSLGRSTDTQYFGPGTRLTVL.